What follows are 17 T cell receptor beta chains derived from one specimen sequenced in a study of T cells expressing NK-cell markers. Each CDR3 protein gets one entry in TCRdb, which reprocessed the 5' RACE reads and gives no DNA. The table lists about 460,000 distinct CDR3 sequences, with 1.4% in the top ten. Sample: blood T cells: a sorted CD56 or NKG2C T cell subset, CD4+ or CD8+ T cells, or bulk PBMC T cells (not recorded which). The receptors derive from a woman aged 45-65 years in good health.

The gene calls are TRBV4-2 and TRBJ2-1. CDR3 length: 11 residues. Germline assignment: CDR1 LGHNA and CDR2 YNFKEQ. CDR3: CASSWRNEQFF.

CDR3 sequence reads: CASSSEGVNTGELFF. The gene calls are TRBV7-2 and TRBJ2-2; the D gene TCRdb calls, TRBD2, cannot be checked with no DNA. Germline V gene data show CDR1 as SGHTA and CDR2 as FQGNSA. This CDR3 is built from 15 residues.

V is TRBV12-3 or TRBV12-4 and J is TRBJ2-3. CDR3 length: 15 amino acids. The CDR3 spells CASSLLVKSTDTQYF.

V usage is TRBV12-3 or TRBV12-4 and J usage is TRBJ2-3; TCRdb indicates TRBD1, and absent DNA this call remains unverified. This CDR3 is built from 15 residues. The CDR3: CASSRDKGNTDTQYF.

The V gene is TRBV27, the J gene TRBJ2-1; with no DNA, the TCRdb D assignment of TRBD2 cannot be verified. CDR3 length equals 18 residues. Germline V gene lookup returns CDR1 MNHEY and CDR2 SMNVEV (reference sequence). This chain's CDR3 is CASSSPTSGGISYNEQFF.

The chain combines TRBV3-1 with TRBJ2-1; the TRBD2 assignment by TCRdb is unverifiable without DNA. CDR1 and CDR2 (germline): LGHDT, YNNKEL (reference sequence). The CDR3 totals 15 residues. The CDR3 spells CASSQDGGGGDEQFF.

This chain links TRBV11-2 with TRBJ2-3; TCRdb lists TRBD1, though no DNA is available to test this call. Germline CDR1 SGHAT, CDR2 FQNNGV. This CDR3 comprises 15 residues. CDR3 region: CASSFVDPGTDTQYF.

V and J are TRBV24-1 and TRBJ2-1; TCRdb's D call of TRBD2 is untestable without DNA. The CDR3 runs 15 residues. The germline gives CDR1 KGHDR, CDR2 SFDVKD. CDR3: CATSDFASGGREQFF.

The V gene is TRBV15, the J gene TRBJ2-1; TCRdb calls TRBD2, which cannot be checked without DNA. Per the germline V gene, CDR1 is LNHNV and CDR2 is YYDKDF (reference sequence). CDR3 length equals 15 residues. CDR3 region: CATSRTQASLASQFF.

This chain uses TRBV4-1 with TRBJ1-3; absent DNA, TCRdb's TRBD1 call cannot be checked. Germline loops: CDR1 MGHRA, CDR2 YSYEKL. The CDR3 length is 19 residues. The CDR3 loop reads CASSQETGMEGQPGNTIYF.

CDR3 in amino acids: CASSLRFGQGNTGELFF. This chain connects TRBV5-1 to TRBJ2-2; no DNA is available, so the TRBD1 call from TCRdb remains unchecked. The CDR3 extends over 17 amino acids. Germline V gives CDR1 SGHRS, CDR2 YFSETQ.

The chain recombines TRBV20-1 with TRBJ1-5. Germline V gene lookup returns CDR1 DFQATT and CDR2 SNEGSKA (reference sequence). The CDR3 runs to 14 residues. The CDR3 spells CSARGAVSNQPQHF.

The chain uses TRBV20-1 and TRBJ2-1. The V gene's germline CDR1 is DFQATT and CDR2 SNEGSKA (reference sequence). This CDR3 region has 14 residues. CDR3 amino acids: CSARISDLRNEQFF.

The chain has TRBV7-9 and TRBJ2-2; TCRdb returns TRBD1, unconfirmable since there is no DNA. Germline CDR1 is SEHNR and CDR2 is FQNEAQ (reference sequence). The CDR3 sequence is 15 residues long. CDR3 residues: CASSLYGTGPGELFF.

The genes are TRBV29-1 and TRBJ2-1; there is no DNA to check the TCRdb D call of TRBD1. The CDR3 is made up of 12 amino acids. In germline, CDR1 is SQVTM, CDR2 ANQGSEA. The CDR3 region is CSVGAGPNEQFF.

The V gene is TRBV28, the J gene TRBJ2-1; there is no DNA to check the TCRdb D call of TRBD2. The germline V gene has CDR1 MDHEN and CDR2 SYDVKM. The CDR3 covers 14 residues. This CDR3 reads CASSIGGSRNEQFF.

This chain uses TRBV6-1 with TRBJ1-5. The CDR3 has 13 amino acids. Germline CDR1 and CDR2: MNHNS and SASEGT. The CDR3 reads CASEVVGNQPQHF.